The 5 T cell receptor beta chains given below trace back to one sample, sequenced in a study of Graves' ophthalmopathy and Graves' hyperthyroidism. Transcripts of RNA were the source for amplifying TCR beta CDR3 regions. The workflow started with a first-round RT-PCR run with HTBI primers and then moved on to a second-round multiplex PCR. TCRdb independently ran MiXCR on the multiplex PCR reads; one entry per CDR3 protein. The table has about 480,000 distinct CDR3 sequences, roughly 14% seen once. Sequencing used blood. The source is a woman aged 25 to 39 with Graves' ophthalmopathy.

The sample holds many counts of this clonotype. The V gene is TRBV20-1, the J gene TRBJ2-7, with TRBD2 as a possible D gene (5 bases). Germline V lookup: CDR1 DFQATT, CDR2 SNEGSKA (reference sequence). Trimming shortened V by 6 bases and J by 5 bases, and 11 bases separated the two germline ends. The CDR3 length is 11 residues. The CDR3 DNA sequence: TGCAGTGCAAATCTCGGGGACGAGCAGTACTTC. Translating it yields CSANLGDEQYF.

The chain employs TRBV7-8 and TRBJ1-5; 7 bases line up with TRBD1. Germline CDR1 SGHVS, CDR2 FQNEAQ. V trimming: 4 bases; J trimming: 2 bases; junction bases outside the gene matches: 5. The CDR3 spans 15 residues. This CDR3 reads CASSYTGEGNQPQHF. DNA for the CDR3: TGTGCCAGCAGCTATACAGGGGAGGGCAATCAGCCCCAGCATTTT.

The genes are TRBV6-1 and TRBJ2-7; TRBD1 might be the D (6 bases). CDR1 is MNHNS, CDR2 SASEGT, per germline. Between the trimmed V and J ends, which lost 6 bases and 1 base, there was a span of 22 bases. CDR3 length: 17 amino acids. The chain's CDR3 is CASSERGLGQKSYEQYF. DNA of the CDR3: TGTGCCAGCAGCGAACGTGGCCTAGGACAGAAATCCTACGAGCAGTACTTC.

The chain links TRBV9 to TRBJ1-3; unclear D gene. The CDR3 sequence is 15 residues long. V shed 0 bases and J shed 0 bases, with 7 bases lying between them. Germline V lookup: CDR1 SGDLS, CDR2 YYNGEE. The CDR3 coding sequence is TGTGCCAGCAGCGTAGGACCGCACTCTGGAAACACCATATATTTT. Translating it yields CASSVGPHSGNTIYF.

This clonotype was seen many times. V and J are TRBV6-5 and TRBJ2-3; no firm D call. The CDR3 consists of 15 residues. The V end lost 4 bases, the J end lost 1 base, and 12 bases lay between the germline ends. From germline, CDR1 is MNHEY and CDR2 SVGAGI. The DNA of the CDR3 is TGTGCCAGCAGTTCTGGCAGGCCCGGCACAGATACGCAGTATTTT. Translated, it gives CASSSGRPGTDTQYF.